The clone carrying this TCR beta chain has ten or more counts. The antigen remains unidentified. The germline CDR1 and CDR2 sequences are LNHDA and SQIVND (reference sequence). V dropped 6 bases and J dropped 1; count of bases not matched to a gene: 4. This CDR3 contains 14 residues. Using its own MiXCR run on the RACE reads, TCRdb lists one record per CDR3 protein. The sample lists roughly 60,000 distinct CDR3 sequences, roughly 12% seen once, with 2.4% in the top ten. The source of the sample is a study of human T cells and chemical hapten exposure. Study details: The sensitizing agent was 2% DPC, placed on around 2 cm by around 2 cm of upper inner arm skin. Each patch test put 0.01% DPC on the upper back, and results were read at 6 days. Study-wide results and limits: With patch test score, the counts of PT1 expanded TCRs showed a positive correlation. Compared to controls, expanded TCRs made significantly more large clusters of similar CDR3s.

Time point in this sample: patch test 3, about 24 weeks after DPC sensitization. Treatment defined: therapeutic diphenylcyclopropenone sensitization with weekly scalp DPC. The starting material was whole blood, obtained in connection with sensitization to the hapten diphenylcyclopropenone (DPC). The source of this sequence is a man aged 25-45 years with alopecia areata. Some clones in this sample may be carry-over from other donors' samples. The V and J genes are TRBV19 and TRBJ2-5, with 8 bases lining up with TRBD2. In DNA form, the CDR3 reads TGTGCCAGTAGGGGAACTAGCGGCCAAGAGACCCAGTACTTC. The encoded protein is CASRGTSGQETQYF.